This T cell receptor (beta chain) was captured by sequencing in a study of shared clonotypes between healthy human individuals. Germline-derived CDR1 and CDR2 are GTSNPN and SVGIG (reference sequence). Between the trimmed V and J ends, which lost 3 bases and 11 bases, there was a span of 13 bases. This CDR3 has 11 amino acids. This clone occurred a few times. Its antigen remains unknown. Study conclusions and caveats: Clonotype sharing levels among donors were expected to vary with sequencing depth. Sampling covered blood only; tissue repertoires likely differ. Unshared clonotypes carried lower generation probabilities than those common to all four donors.

Libraries were prepared by immunoSEQ multiplex PCR; TCRdb keeps only in-frame clonotypes and omits some of them. The repertoire holds approximately 2.1 million clones, about 92% seen once, with approximately 0.4% in the top ten. It was into CD45RA+ naive and CD45RA-negative memory subsets that the CD4+ cells were split. Sequencing was carried out using naive CD4+ T cells from PBMCs. Sample subset: CD45RA+ positively selected. The TCR was taken from a man younger than 30 in good health. Some clones in this sample may be carry-over from other donors' samples. The chain uses TRBV30 and TRBJ1-1, with D unresolved. CDR3 sequence: CAWSGRSAAFF. The CDR3 DNA is TGTGCCTGGAGCGGGAGGTCGGCGGCTTTCTTT.